Listed here are 18 T cell receptor beta chains from one sample, sequenced in a study of T cell responses to AZD1222 COVID-19 vaccine. Clones were read by immunoSEQ multiplex PCR, and TCRdb kept only the in-frame ones, dropping some. The table records 80,000 to 100,000 clones, approximately 83% of them present only once. The starting material was peripheral blood, obtained on day 0 of AZD1222 vaccination. The receptors come from an adult in good health.

V and J are TRBV7-2 and TRBJ2-2; D might be TRBD1 or TRBD2, each matching 5 bases. Trimming cost V 1 base and J 6 bases, with 15 bases left between them. Germline-derived CDR1 and CDR2 are SGHTA and FQGNSA. The CDR3 is 16 residues long. The CDR3 DNA sequence: TGTGCCAGCAGCTTAGGGGTTGGGACCTTGTCCGGGGAGCTGTTTTTT. It translates to CASSLGVGTLSGELFF.

The gene calls are TRBV20-1 and TRBJ1-2, with D possibly matching TRBD1 (6 bases). The CDR3 length is 11 residues. CDR1 DFQATT and CDR2 SNEGSKA come from the germline V gene (reference sequence). V lost 5 bases, J lost 5 bases, and 9 bases lay in between. The CDR3 DNA reads TGCAGTGCTGGGGGCGCGTATGGCTACACCTTC. Encoded protein: CSAGGAYGYTF.

The chain joins TRBV21-1 to TRBJ1-1; the tabulated D call, TRBD1, remains unverified against the DNA. TRBV21-1 is a pseudogene locus. The CDR3 sequence is 19 residues long. The CDR3 reads CASSNRRQGARCEETEAFF. The CDR3 DNA sequence: TGTGCCAGCAGCAATAGGAGACAGGGGGCGCGGTGTGAAGAAACTGAAGCTTTCTTT.

CDR3: CASSLPGYYYNEQFF. In nucleotides, the CDR3 is TGTGCCAGCAGTCTTCCGGGCTACTACTACAATGAGCAGTTCTTC. V usage is TRBV11-2 and J usage is TRBJ2-1; D not certain. Trimming left V 6 bases short and J 3 bases short, with 15 bases between. CDR3 size: 15 residues. From germline, CDR1 is SGHAT and CDR2 FQNNGV.

Judged by abundance, this clone is large (0.1 to 1%). The chain joins TRBV6-2 or TRBV6-3 to TRBJ2-6; D is perhaps TRBD1 (6 bases). The CDR3 loop spans 15 amino acids. Looked up from germline, CDR1 is MNHEY and CDR2 is SVGEGT. With 5 bases removed from V and 4 bases from J, the gap between germline ends came to 12 bases. The chain's CDR3 is CASSLWGPGANVLTF. In nucleotides, the CDR3 is TGTGCCAGCAGTCTTTGGGGGCCCGGGGCCAACGTCCTGACTTTC.

The chain is built from TRBV30 and TRBJ1-2; weak D call: TRBD1 (5 bases). Trimming pared 0 bases from V and 3 bases from J, leaving 8 bases between. The germline V gene encodes CDR1 GTSNPN and CDR2 SVGIG (reference sequence). CDR3 length equals 13 residues. CDR3 amino acids: CAWSVQVDYGYTF. The DNA of the CDR3 is TGTGCCTGGAGTGTACAGGTGGACTATGGCTACACCTTC.

The chain recombines TRBV4-3 with TRBJ2-7; no clear D gene. Germline CDR1 reads LGHNA; CDR2 reads YSLEER. Trimming cost V 0 bases and J 4 bases, with 13 bases left between them. This CDR3 contains 15 residues. CDR3 amino acids: CASSQDRVGGYEQYF. The CDR3 nucleotides read TGCGCCAGCAGCCAAGATCGGGTCGGCGGATACGAGCAGTACTTC.

The chain combines TRBV14 with TRBJ2-7; no clear D. This CDR3 has 11 amino acids. Germline V CDR1 and CDR2: SGHDN, FVKESK. Trimming shortened V by 5 bases and J by 0 bases, and 2 bases separated the two germline ends. This chain's CDR3 is CASSNSYEQYF. For the CDR3, the DNA is TGTGCCAGCAGCAACTCCTACGAGCAGTACTTC.

The rearrangement uses TRBV5-4 and TRBJ2-1, with 7 positions matching TRBD1. J lost 1 base, V lost 0 bases, and 1 base had no gene match. The germline V gene has CDR1 SGHNT and CDR2 YYREEE (reference sequence). The CDR3 runs 15 residues. CDR3 sequence: CASSLGQGSYNEQFF. CDR3 bases: TGTGCCAGCAGCTTGGGACAGGGATCCTACAATGAGCAGTTCTTC. Supplemented by reference TRBV5-4 and TRBJ2-1, the full variable domain reads ETGVTQSPTHLIKTRGQQVTLRCSSQSGHNTVSWYQQALGQGPQFIFQYYREEENGRGNFPPRFSGLQFPNYSSELNVNALELDDSALYLCASSLGQGSYNEQFFGPGTRLTVL.

CDR3 protein: CASSYDRDPNQPQHF. For the CDR3, the DNA is TGTGCCAGCAGTTACGACCGGGACCCGAATCAGCCCCAGCATTTT. V gene TRBV28 combines with J gene TRBJ1-5, with D possibly matching TRBD1 (5 bases). Trimming removed 4 bases at V and 4 bases at J, with 14 bases between. The germline gives CDR1 MDHEN, CDR2 SYDVKM. The CDR3 is 15 amino acids. Combining the CDR3 with reference TRBV28 and TRBJ1-5 gives the whole variable domain DVKVTQSSRYLVKRTGEKVFLECVQDMDHENMFWYRQDPGLGLRLIYFSYDVKMKEKGDIPEGYSVSREKKERFSLILESASTNQTSMYLCASSYDRDPNQPQHFGDGTRLSIL.

This CDR3 is CASSLGQGAWQPQHF. The CDR3 DNA follows: TGTGCCAGCAGCTTAGGACAGGGGGCATGGCAGCCCCAGCATTTT. This sequence joins TRBV5-6 and TRBJ1-5; TRBD1 matches 11 bases. CDR3 length equals 15 residues. Germline V lookup: CDR1 SGHDT, CDR2 YYEEEE. The V and J ends lost 2 bases and 7 bases, in that order; junction bases with no gene match: 5.

The chain has TRBV7-8 and TRBJ2-7; maybe TRBD1 (6 bases). The CDR3 loop spans 14 amino acids. Germline-derived CDR1 and CDR2 are SGHVS and FQNEAQ. The ends were cut back, 5 bases at V and 6 bases at J, with 17 bases in the middle. As DNA, the CDR3 is TGTGCCAGCAGCCTCAGGACAGCCCCCGTCGAGCAGTACTTC. This translates into CASSLRTAPVEQYF.

This chain connects TRBV12-3 or TRBV12-4 to TRBJ2-3, with D perhaps matching TRBD2 (5 bases). Trimming removed 8 bases from V and 6 bases from J, with 9 bases in between. This CDR3 spans 11 amino acids. The CDR3 region is CASRGVDTQYF. DNA for the CDR3: TGTGCCAGCCGGGGAGTGGATACGCAGTATTTT.

The chain links TRBV6-5 to TRBJ2-7, with D possibly TRBD2 on 6 matching bases. The CDR3 runs 13 residues. Trimming left V 6 bases short and J 0 bases short, with 9 bases between. Germline lookup yields CDR1 MNHEY and CDR2 SVGAGI. CDR3 nucleotides: TGTGCCAGCAGCAGGACTAACTCCTACGAGCAGTACTTC. Translated: CASSRTNSYEQYF.

The chain has TRBV24-1 and TRBJ1-1; perhaps TRBD1 as D (6 bases). Germline-derived CDR1 and CDR2 are KGHDR and SFDVKD. V lost 4 bases, J lost 3 bases, and 14 bases lay in between. This CDR3 region has 15 residues. The CDR3 nucleotides are TGTGCCACCAGTGACGCAGGGAAGGGGGACACTGAAGCTTTCTTT. Translating gives CATSDAGKGDTEAFF.

A remark on this clone: A read error may produce the germline difference seen at one junction end. V usage is TRBV18 and J usage is TRBJ1-1; perhaps TRBD1 as D (6 bases). The CDR3 length is 15 residues. Germline V gene lookup returns CDR1 KGHSH and CDR2 LQKENI. CDR3 nucleotides: TGTGCCAGCTCACCATCTAATACAGGGAACTCTGAAGCTTTCTTT. It yields the protein CASSPSNTGNSEAFF.

The chain is built from TRBV7-2 and TRBJ2-7, with D perhaps TRBD1 (6 bases). CDR1 and CDR2 from the germline V gene are SGHTA and FQGNSA. The V end was cut by 3 bases, the J end by 2 bases, with 8 bases between. This CDR3 spans 13 amino acids. As DNA, the CDR3 is TGTGCCAGCAGCTTTAAGGGGGCCTACGAGCAGTACTTC. Amino acid sequence: CASSFKGAYEQYF.

This chain uses TRBV15 with TRBJ2-1; D remains unclear. Trimming left V 6 bases short and J 7 bases short, with 16 bases between. From germline, CDR1 is LNHNV and CDR2 YYDKDF (reference sequence). This CDR3 has 14 amino acids. The CDR3 sequence is CATSITWSRNEQFF. The CDR3 DNA follows: TGTGCCACCAGTATCACCTGGAGCCGTAATGAGCAGTTCTTC.